This passage covers 32 T cell receptor beta chains from one sample sequenced in a study of T cell repertoires in cytomegalovirus infection. Their antigen targets remain unknown. TCRdb used MiXCR to reprocess the reads, holding one entry per CDR3 protein. The sample lists a few hundred thousand distinct CDR3 sequences, approximately 40% occurring once. Sequences were derived from cultured PBMCs, sampled from culture after CMV antigen stimulation. The receptors stem from a human donor in good health (CMV status not recorded). Some clones in this sample may be carry-over from other donors' samples.

Only one count was recorded for this clonotype. The rearrangement joins TRBV28 to TRBJ1-1; TRBD1 might be the D (5 bases). CDR3 length: 15 residues. The V gene lost 5 bases and the J gene lost 0 bases, with 13 bases spanning the gap. Germline values: CDR1 MDHEN, CDR2 SYDVKM. The CDR3 spells CASSLWGLVNTEAFF. In nucleotides, the CDR3 is TGTGCCAGCAGTCTTTGGGGGTTGGTGAACACTGAAGCTTTCTTT.

This clonotype appeared many times. V usage is TRBV7-8 and J usage is TRBJ1-2; no definite D call. The V end lost 2 bases, the J end lost 0 bases, and 4 bases lay between the germline ends. Germline values: CDR1 SGHVS, CDR2 FQNEAQ. The CDR3 runs to 13 residues. The CDR3 spells CASSLRANYGYTF. DNA for the CDR3: TGTGCCAGCAGCTTAAGAGCTAACTATGGCTACACCTTC.

This clonotype was seen more than once but under ten times. The V and J genes are TRBV7-9 and TRBJ2-1; 9 nucleotides line up with TRBD1. The CDR3 is made up of 14 amino acids. V lost 3 bases, J lost 8 bases, and 5 bases stayed unmatched. The germline V gene encodes CDR1 SEHNR and CDR2 FQNEAQ (reference sequence). CDR3 protein: CASSFGDRADEQFF. The CDR3 DNA sequence: TGTGCCAGCAGCTTTGGGGACAGGGCGGATGAGCAGTTCTTC.

The rearrangement uses TRBV6-1 and TRBJ1-1, with D possibly matching TRBD1 (5 bases). The V and J ends lost 4 bases and 1 base respectively, with 7 bases between them. Germline CDR1 reads MNHNS; CDR2 reads SASEGT. The length of the CDR3 is 13 residues. The CDR3 spells CASSVTGNTEAFF. The CDR3 DNA is TGTGCCAGCAGTGTTACAGGGAACACTGAAGCTTTCTTT.

This chain uses TRBV5-4 with TRBJ2-3; possible D gene TRBD1, 6 bases. Looked up from germline, CDR1 is SGHNT and CDR2 is YYREEE (reference sequence). V lost 4 bases and J 6 bases, leaving 12 bases between the germline ends. This CDR3 is built from 13 residues. The CDR3 DNA sequence: TGTGCCAGCAGCCGTACAGGGCCCGATACGCAGTATTTT. It encodes CASSRTGPDTQYF.

This clonotype is a singleton in its sample. This chain uses TRBV3-1 with TRBJ1-6, with no clear D. CDR1 is LGHDT and CDR2 is YNNKEL in the germline V gene (reference sequence). V was pared by 0 bases and J by 8 bases, with 8 bases between. The CDR3 runs to 14 residues. The CDR3 DNA is TGTGCCAGCAGCCAAGAAGGCGCGTATTCACCCCTCCACTTT. Amino acids: CASSQEGAYSPLHF.

The chain's CDR3 is CASMRVGLVGNEQFF. The CDR3 nucleotides read TGCGCCAGCATGAGGGTAGGACTAGTAGGCAATGAGCAGTTCTTC. The chain uses TRBV4-1 and TRBJ2-1, with 7 bases matching TRBD2. Germline-derived CDR1 and CDR2 are MGHRA and YSYEKL. V gave up 7 bases and J gave up 6 bases; unmatched junction bases: 12. The CDR3 has 15 amino acids.

This chain connects TRBV7-2 to TRBJ2-3, with D tentatively TRBD1 or TRBD2 (5 bases each). Germline assignment: CDR1 SGHTA and CDR2 FQGNSA. The CDR3 covers 16 residues. Trimming removed 5 bases at V and 0 bases at J, with 15 bases between. The CDR3, as DNA: TGTGCCAGCAGCCTACTGGGACCGACTAGCACAGATACGCAGTATTTT. Amino acids: CASSLLGPTSTDTQYF.

This clonotype was seen a handful of times. The rearrangement joins TRBV5-4 to TRBJ2-2, with 10 bases aligning to TRBD2. The CDR3 is 16 residues long. CDR1 is SGHNT and CDR2 is YYREEE in the germline V gene (reference sequence). V shed 4 bases and J 7 bases; nucleotides not matched to a gene: 10. CDR3 in amino acids: CASSPNLAGEIGELFF. The CDR3 DNA reads TGTGCCAGCAGCCCTAACCTAGCGGGAGAGATCGGGGAGCTGTTTTTT.

This clonotype has ten or more counts. The chain couples TRBV7-2 to TRBJ2-3; unclear D gene. CDR1 is SGHTA and CDR2 is FQGNSA in the germline V gene. The V end lost 5 bases, the J end lost 4 bases, and 16 bases lay between the germline ends. The CDR3 loop spans 15 amino acids. CDR3 bases: TGTGCCAGCAGCCCAGGCTGGCCCGAGGCAGATACGCAGTATTTT. This gives the protein CASSPGWPEADTQYF. Full variable domain (missing parts from reference TRBV7-2 and TRBJ2-3): GAGVSQSPSNKVTEKGKDVELRCDPISGHTALYWYRQSLGQGLEFLIYFQGNSAPDKSGLPSDRFSAERTGGSVSTLTIQRTQQEDSAVYLCASSPGWPEADTQYFGPGTRLTVL.

This chain uses TRBV6-5 with TRBJ2-5; TRBD1 is a possible D gene (5 bases). V shed 5 bases and J shed 5 bases, with 12 bases lying between them. Germline V CDR1 and CDR2: MNHEY, SVGAGI. The CDR3 is 13 residues long. The CDR3 is CASSTWGSETQYF. CDR3 sequence (DNA): TGTGCCAGCAGTACATGGGGCTCGGAGACCCAGTACTTC.

This clonotype turned up a few times. The chain combines TRBV7-2 with TRBJ1-2; D uncertain. The germline V gene encodes CDR1 SGHTA and CDR2 FQGNSA. Trimming took off 1 base at V and 7 bases at J, with 10 bases between the two ends. The CDR3 spans 13 residues. The DNA of the CDR3 is TGTGCCAGCAGCTTAGACCCCACCGGTGGCTACACCTTC. This translates into CASSLDPTGGYTF.

This chain connects TRBV10-3 to TRBJ1-1, with D uncertain. V lost 3 bases and J 1 base, leaving 9 bases between the germline ends. Germline assignment: CDR1 ENHRY and CDR2 SYGVKD. The CDR3 is made up of 14 amino acids. The DNA for the CDR3 is TGTGCCATCAGTGAAGGCCCCTCGAACACTGAAGCTTTCTTT. It specifies CAISEGPSNTEAFF.

V gene TRBV7-2 combines with J gene TRBJ1-1; no firm D call. Germline CDR1 SGHTA, CDR2 FQGNSA. V gave up 0 bases and J gave up 11 bases, with 10 bases separating them. This CDR3 spans 12 amino acids. The CDR3 loop is CASSLAGIRAFF. CDR3 sequence (DNA): TGTGCCAGCAGCTTAGCCGGGATTCGGGCTTTCTTT.

Note on this clonotype: One end of the junction fails to match germline, which may point to a read error. This chain links TRBV5-1 with TRBJ1-5; D gene unclear. This CDR3 is built from 14 residues. Germline V lookup: CDR1 SGHRS, CDR2 YFSETQ. The CDR3 sequence is CASSFLPSNRPQHF. As DNA, the CDR3 is TGCGCCAGCAGCTTCCTGCCCAGCAATCGGCCCCAGCATTTT.

About this clonotype: This may be a read error: a much more frequent sequence differs by one nucleotide. V and J are TRBV7-2 and TRBJ2-3, with 7 bases fitting TRBD2. In germline, CDR1 is SGHTA, CDR2 FQGNSA. The CDR3 spans 14 residues. After removal of 4 bases from V and 1 base from J, the junction contained 2 bases not matched to a gene. The CDR3 region has the DNA TGTGCCAGCAGCTCGACTAGCCGCACAGATACGCAGTATTTT. It specifies CASSSTSRTDTQYF. The full variable domain, rest sourced from reference TRBV7-2 and TRBJ2-3, is GAGVSQSPSNKVTEKGKDVELRCDPISGHTALYWYRQSLGQGLEFLIYFQGNSAPDKSGLPSDRFSAERTGGSVSTLTIQRTQQEDSAVYLCASSSTSRTDTQYFGPGTRLTVL.

This clonotype was seen a handful of times. The chain employs TRBV7-2 and TRBJ2-1; TRBD2 matches 12 bases. With V trimmed by 3 bases and J by 6 bases, 3 bases remained unmatched. Germline V lookup: CDR1 SGHTA, CDR2 FQGNSA. This CDR3 has 15 amino acids. The CDR3 region has the DNA TGTGCCAGCAGCTTTCTAGCGGGGGGGCGCAATGAGCAGTTCTTC. As protein: CASSFLAGGRNEQFF.

The gene calls are TRBV19 and TRBJ1-6; 8 bases fit TRBD1. Trimming removed 6 bases from V and 7 bases from J; junction bases left unmatched: 2. Germline V gene data show CDR1 as LNHDA and CDR2 as SQIVND (reference sequence). There are 13 residues in the CDR3. CDR3 nucleotides: TGTGCCAGTAGGAGGACAGGGAATTCACCCCTCCACTTT. Translating gives CASRRTGNSPLHF.

This clonotype was observed many times. The rearrangement joins TRBV12-3 or TRBV12-4 to TRBJ1-5; D not resolved. Trimming removed 3 bases from V and 6 bases from J, with 3 bases in between. This CDR3 spans 11 amino acids. This CDR3 is CASSFGQPQHF. CDR3 in DNA: TGTGCCAGCAGTTTTGGTCAGCCCCAGCATTTT.

The chain employs TRBV4-3 and TRBJ1-6; D not certain. This CDR3 is built from 18 residues. V was trimmed by 0 bases and J by 3 bases, leaving 15 bases between them. CDR1 is LGHNA and CDR2 is YSLEER in the germline V gene. The chain's CDR3 is CASSQDLPQSHYNSPLHF. The CDR3 DNA is TGCGCCAGCAGCCAAGATCTGCCACAGAGCCACTATAATTCACCCCTCCACTTT.

The rearrangement joins TRBV27 to TRBJ1-1, with D tentatively TRBD1 (5 bases). The germline CDR1 and CDR2 sequences are MNHEY and SMNVEV (reference sequence). There are 15 residues in the CDR3. The V end was cut by 5 bases, the J end by 1 base, with 14 bases between. The CDR3 spells CASSPTWQGNTEAFF. CDR3 nucleotides: TGTGCCAGCAGTCCTACATGGCAGGGGAACACTGAAGCTTTCTTT.

The V call is TRBV2, the J call TRBJ2-7, with D possibly matching TRBD2 (6 bases). The V gene lost 4 bases and the J gene lost 2 bases, with 12 bases spanning the gap. In germline, CDR1 is SNHLY, CDR2 FYNNEI. CDR3 length: 14 amino acids. DNA for the CDR3: TGTGCCAGCAGTGGGGGGGACCGCGCCTACGAGCAGTACTTC. It encodes CASSGGDRAYEQYF.

This clonotype was seen more than once but under ten times. This chain joins TRBV11-2 and TRBJ1-4; no definite D call. Trimming removed 5 bases at V and 7 bases at J, with 17 bases between. There are 15 residues in the CDR3. Germline values: CDR1 SGHAT, CDR2 FQNNGV. CDR3 nucleotides: TGTGCCAGCAGCCATGGAAGCATCACGGGTGAAAAACTGTTTTTT. It is translated as CASSHGSITGEKLFF.

This clonotype has just one count. The rearrangement uses TRBV12-3 or TRBV12-4 and TRBJ2-1; D possibly corresponds to TRBD2 (6 bases). The CDR3 has 16 residues. V lost 6 bases to trimming and J lost 8 bases, with 23 bases between them. CDR3 in amino acids: CASSREWVGAFHEQFF. The CDR3 nucleotides read TGTGCCAGCAGCCGGGAGTGGGTAGGGGCCTTTCATGAGCAGTTCTTC.

This clonotype came up many times. The chain joins TRBV7-6 to TRBJ2-5; TRBD2 agrees at 12 bases. The V gene end was trimmed by 7 bases and the J gene end by 4 bases; junction bases not matched to a gene: 7. Germline CDR1 SGHVS, CDR2 FNYEAQ. The CDR3 is 15 residues long. CDR3 loop: CASKETSGSGETQYF. The CDR3 DNA reads as TGTGCCAGCAAAGAGACTAGCGGGAGTGGAGAGACCCAGTACTTC.

The chain links TRBV18 to TRBJ1-3; 8 nucleotides align to TRBD1. The ends lost 5 bases at V and 8 bases at J; junction bases unmatched: 14. The CDR3 covers 16 residues. The germline CDR1 and CDR2 sequences are KGHSH and LQKENI. CDR3 sequence: CASSGTGTGYPDTIYF. The DNA of the CDR3 is TGTGCCAGCTCAGGAACCGGGACAGGATATCCCGACACCATATATTTT.

The V and J genes are TRBV7-2 and TRBJ2-7; D gene ambiguous. This CDR3 spans 16 amino acids. Per germline, CDR1 SGHTA and CDR2 FQGNSA. V lost 1 base and J lost 0, with 13 bases in between. The CDR3 DNA sequence: TGTGCCAGCAGCTTAGTAGGGCCGCGCGGCTCCTACGAGCAGTACTTC. Translating gives CASSLVGPRGSYEQYF.

This rearrangement joins TRBV5-1 to TRBJ2-7, with TRBD2 matching 14 bases. This CDR3 has 15 residues. Unmatched junction bases numbered 2, after V lost 4 bases and J lost 2 bases. Germline CDR1 reads SGHRS; CDR2 reads YFSETQ. As DNA, the CDR3 is TGCGCCAGCAGCGGGGGACTAGCGGGGGCCTACGAGCAGTACTTC. The encoded protein is CASSGGLAGAYEQYF.

The chain recombines TRBV6-1 with TRBJ2-7, with D hard to call. Germline-derived CDR1 and CDR2 are MNHNS and SASEGT. V was cut by 4 bases and J by 5 bases, with 6 bases left in between. The CDR3 runs to 11 residues. The CDR3 coding sequence is TGTGCCAGCAGTGCCCTGGACGAGCAGTACTTC. Translating it yields CASSALDEQYF.

This rearrangement joins TRBV20-1 to TRBJ1-2; D is unclear. The germline gives CDR1 DFQATT, CDR2 SNEGSKA (reference sequence). The CDR3 length is 11 residues. Trimming removed 1 base from V and 7 bases from J, with 7 bases in between. CDR3 in DNA: TGCAGTGCTAGAGGCCCGAGTGGCTACACCTTC. Translated, it gives CSARGPSGYTF.

In this sample, this clonotype turned up a few times. The genes are TRBV7-6 and TRBJ1-4; 10 positions agree with TRBD1. The CDR3 totals 16 residues. V gave up 4 bases and J gave up 6 bases; unmatched junction bases: 8. Germline assignment: CDR1 SGHVS and CDR2 FNYEAQ. The CDR3: CASSSRDGTGDEKLFF. The DNA for the CDR3 is TGTGCCAGCAGCTCTAGGGATGGGACAGGGGATGAAAAACTGTTTTTT.

The rearrangement links TRBV27 to TRBJ2-7; D may be TRBD1 or TRBD2 (5 bases each). Per the germline V gene, CDR1 is MNHEY and CDR2 is SMNVEV (reference sequence). This CDR3 spans 13 amino acids. Trimming left V 6 bases short and J 7 bases short, with 16 bases between. The DNA of the CDR3 is TGTGCCAGCAGCCGGGACGCAAAGGGGGAGCAGTACTTC. Translation gives CASSRDAKGEQYF.